These 22 T cell receptor beta chains were all obtained from the same sample, sequenced in a study of blood T cell repertoires in COVID-19. Profiling relied on immunoSEQ multiplex PCR, and the TCRdb table lists in-frame clones only, not all of them. The data show 73,000 or so clones, around 92% seen once. The specimen sequenced was peripheral blood. Receptors originate from a human donor with active COVID-19. The donor label of this sample is uncertain.

This chain joins TRBV6-6 and TRBJ1-5, with D perhaps TRBD1 (6 bases). Looked up from germline, CDR1 is MNHNY and CDR2 is SVGAGI (reference sequence). Trimming pared 0 bases from V and 1 base from J, leaving 7 bases between. CDR3 length equals 15 residues. The CDR3 DNA is TGTGCCAGCAGTTACTCACAGGGAAGCAATCAGCCCCAGCATTTT. Its translation: CASSYSQGSNQPQHF.

Only a few counts were recorded for this clone. The CDR3 sequence: CASSLEGTGADEKLFF. The CDR3 DNA sequence: TGTGCCAGCAGCTTAGAGGGGACAGGGGCTGATGAAAAACTGTTTTTT. The V gene is TRBV7-8, the J gene TRBJ1-4; 10 bases align to TRBD1. V trimming: 1 base; J trimming: 6 bases; junction bases outside the gene matches: 5. This CDR3 contains 16 residues. Per the germline V gene, CDR1 is SGHVS and CDR2 is FQNEAQ. The variable domain in full, with the rest retrieved from reference TRBV7-8 and TRBJ1-4, is GAGVSQSPRYKVAKRGQDVALRCDPISGHVSLFWYQQALGQGPEFLTYFQNEAQLDKSGLPSDRFFAERPEGSVSTLKIQRTQQEDSAVYLCASSLEGTGADEKLFFGSGTQLSVL.

This rearrangement joins TRBV19 to TRBJ2-2, with D possibly TRBD2 on 7 matching bases. CDR1 and CDR2 (germline): LNHDA, SQIVND (reference sequence). V gave up 6 bases and J gave up 7 bases, with 18 bases separating them. The CDR3 has 15 amino acids. The CDR3 sequence: CASSNGGGTHGELFF. CDR3 nucleotides: TGTGCCAGTAGCAATGGGGGGGGCACGCACGGGGAGCTGTTTTTT. Full variable domain (missing parts from reference TRBV19 and TRBJ2-2): DGGITQSPKYLFRKEGQNVTLSCEQNLNHDAMYWYRQDPGQGLRLIYYSQIVNDFQKGDIAEGYSVSREKKESFPLTVTSAQKNPTAFYLCASSNGGGTHGELFFGEGSRLTVL.

The chain links TRBV28 to TRBJ1-3, with TRBD1 matching over 9 bases. CDR3 length: 15 residues. CDR1 MDHEN and CDR2 SYDVKM come from the germline V gene. Losses at the gene ends were 5 bases for V and 3 bases for J; bases not matched to a gene: 5. In nucleotides, the CDR3 is TGTGCCAGCAGTGCACAGGGGGCTGGTGGAAACACCATATATTTT. Translated, it gives CASSAQGAGGNTIYF. Full variable domain (outside the CDR3, taken from reference TRBV28 and TRBJ1-3): DVKVTQSSRYLVKRTGEKVFLECVQDMDHENMFWYRQDPGLGLRLIYFSYDVKMKEKGDIPEGYSVSREKKERFSLILESASTNQTSMYLCASSAQGAGGNTIYFGEGSWLTVV.

The chain recombines TRBV7-2 with TRBJ2-7, with D perhaps matching TRBD1 (6 bases). The germline gives CDR1 SGHTA, CDR2 FQGNSA. V was clipped by 3 bases and J by 2 bases, with 11 bases between them. This CDR3 is 14 amino acids long. CDR3 sequence reads: CASSLGTIPYEQYF. CDR3 nucleotides: TGTGCCAGCAGCTTGGGGACAATTCCCTACGAGCAGTACTTC.

This chain joins TRBV5-1 and TRBJ2-5, with 11 bases lining up with TRBD1. V lost 7 bases, J lost 5 bases, and 10 bases stayed unmatched. The CDR3 runs to 15 residues. CDR1 and CDR2 (germline): SGHRS, YFSETQ. The CDR3 region is CASGLRTGGGETQYF. The CDR3 DNA reads TGCGCCAGCGGTCTCCGGACAGGGGGCGGGGAGACCCAGTACTTC. The variable domain in full, with the rest retrieved from reference TRBV5-1 and TRBJ2-5, is KAGVTQTPRYLIKTRGQQVTLSCSPISGHRSVSWYQQTPGQGLQFLFEYFSETQRNKGNFPGRFSGRQFSNSRSEMNVSTLELGDSALYLCASGLRTGGGETQYFGPGTRLLVL.

The chain combines TRBV5-4 with TRBJ2-7, with D perhaps matching TRBD1 (5 bases). V was shortened by 4 bases and J by 3 bases, with 20 bases between the two germline ends. CDR1 is SGHNT, CDR2 YYREEE, per germline (reference sequence). There are 16 residues in the CDR3. In DNA form, the CDR3 reads TGTGCCAGCAGCCCAACCCCTGAAGACAGCCACTACGAGCAGTACTTC. Protein: CASSPTPEDSHYEQYF.

A few counts support this clone. CDR3 coding DNA: TGTGCCAGCAGCATCCGGGACAGTAATTCACCCCTCCACTTT. Translating gives CASSIRDSNSPLHF. The chain links TRBV5-4 to TRBJ1-6; 7 positions match TRBD1. CDR3 length equals 14 residues. Germline values: CDR1 SGHNT, CDR2 YYREEE (reference sequence). V trimming: 4 bases; J trimming: 6 bases; junction bases outside the gene matches: 4. The full variable domain, completed using reference TRBV5-4 and TRBJ1-6, is ETGVTQSPTHLIKTRGQQVTLRCSSQSGHNTVSWYQQALGQGPQFIFQYYREEENGRGNFPPRFSGLQFPNYSSELNVNALELDDSALYLCASSIRDSNSPLHFGNGTRLTVT.

This chain joins TRBV5-1 and TRBJ2-7, with a possible D match to TRBD1 (5 bases). V was cut by 3 bases and J by 2 bases, with 9 bases left in between. The CDR3 has 13 residues. Germline V lookup: CDR1 SGHRS, CDR2 YFSETQ. CDR3 sequence reads: CASSSQGTYEQYF. CDR3 nucleotides: TGCGCCAGCAGCTCTCAGGGTACCTACGAGCAGTACTTC.

This chain links TRBV6-4 with TRBJ1-1, with D possibly matching TRBD1 (6 bases). This CDR3 contains 16 residues. The germline V and J ends were trimmed by 0 bases and 0 bases, with 11 bases remaining between them. Per germline, CDR1 MRHNA and CDR2 SNTAGT. The DNA for the CDR3 is TGTGCCAGCAGTGACTCGGCAGGGGCCATGAACACTGAAGCTTTCTTT. This gives the protein CASSDSAGAMNTEAFF.

This clone was observed a handful of times. This sequence joins TRBV5-1 and TRBJ2-2, with TRBD1 matching over 7 bases. V dropped 5 bases and J dropped 5; count of bases not matched to a gene: 6. The germline V gene encodes CDR1 SGHRS and CDR2 YFSETQ. This CDR3 region has 14 residues. CDR3 DNA sequence: TGCGCCAGCAGTCGGGACAGCAGGACCGGGGAGCTGTTTTTT. This sequence encodes CASSRDSRTGELFF.

The rearrangement joins TRBV20-1 to TRBJ1-6, with D perhaps matching TRBD1 (5 bases). V was trimmed by 4 bases and J by 6 bases, leaving 19 bases between them. Germline CDR1 and CDR2: DFQATT and SNEGSKA (reference sequence). The CDR3 runs to 16 residues. CDR3 DNA sequence: TGCAGTGCTATTGAATGGGGCGGGGGATCTAATTCACCCCTCCACTTT. Protein sequence: CSAIEWGGGSNSPLHF.

V gene TRBV28 combines with J gene TRBJ1-4; 9 bases agree with TRBD1. This CDR3 has 13 amino acids. After removal of 6 bases from V and 8 bases from J, the junction contained 4 bases not matched to a gene. Germline V gives CDR1 MDHEN, CDR2 SYDVKM. DNA of the CDR3: TGTGCCAGCAGGGGGGACAGGGCAGAAAAACTGTTTTTT. Its protein product is CASRGDRAEKLFF. The full variable domain, completed using reference TRBV28 and TRBJ1-4, is DVKVTQSSRYLVKRTGEKVFLECVQDMDHENMFWYRQDPGLGLRLIYFSYDVKMKEKGDIPEGYSVSREKKERFSLILESASTNQTSMYLCASRGDRAEKLFFGSGTQLSVL.

The count of this clone is one. The sample contains more than one DNA sequence encoding this CDR3. CDR3 bases: TGTGCCAGCAGCTTAGGGGGACTAGGATACAATGAGCAGTTCTTC. Its translation: CASSLGGLGYNEQFF. This rearrangement joins TRBV7-6 to TRBJ2-1, with 8 bases matching TRBD2. In germline, CDR1 is SGHVS, CDR2 FNYEAQ. The CDR3 runs to 15 residues. After removal of 1 base from V and 4 bases from J, the junction contained 3 bases not matched to a gene.

This clone was seen a single time. The V and J genes are TRBV20-1 and TRBJ2-7; the D gene is possibly TRBD2 (6 bases). The CDR3 spans 11 residues. V was trimmed by 7 bases and J by 4 bases, leaving 11 bases between them. Per the germline V gene, CDR1 is DFQATT and CDR2 is SNEGSKA (reference sequence). The CDR3 region has the DNA TGCAGTGGGGGTAGCGGATACGAGCAGTACTTC. Encoded protein: CSGGSGYEQYF.

This rearrangement joins TRBV16 to TRBJ2-7; D unresolved. This CDR3 has 12 amino acids. CDR1 and CDR2 (germline): KGHSY, FQNENV. The V end was cut by 2 bases, the J end by 6 bases, with 8 bases between. CDR3 region: CASSQALGEQYF. For the CDR3, the DNA is TGTGCCAGCAGCCAAGCCCTCGGCGAGCAGTACTTC.

This sequence joins TRBV27 and TRBJ2-7; D unclear. V shed 5 bases and J shed 7 bases, with 12 bases lying between them. Germline values: CDR1 MNHEY, CDR2 SMNVEV (reference sequence). The CDR3 is 12 residues long. The CDR3 loop is CASSPGGGEQYF. CDR3 in DNA: TGTGCCAGCAGTCCCGGCGGTGGTGAGCAGTACTTC.

The chain is built from TRBV28 and TRBJ1-2; D unclear. Between the trimmed V and J ends, which lost 3 bases and 8 bases, there was a span of 13 bases. Per the germline V gene, CDR1 is MDHEN and CDR2 is SYDVKM. This CDR3 is built from 13 residues. The DNA of the CDR3 is TGTGCCAGCAGTTTTGCCTCCTCAGGAGGCTACACCTTC. As protein: CASSFASSGGYTF.

This chain connects TRBV7-9 to TRBJ2-1; 10 bases map to TRBD2. The CDR3 has 16 residues. Trimming took 1 base from V and 7 from J; bases not matched to a gene: 7. CDR1 and CDR2 from the germline V gene are SEHNR and FQNEAQ (reference sequence). The CDR3 protein is CASSLGAGGPRNEQFF. The CDR3 nucleotides read TGTGCCAGCAGCTTAGGAGCGGGAGGGCCTCGGAATGAGCAGTTCTTC.

The genes are TRBV10-2 and TRBJ2-1; 14 bases match TRBD2. With 6 bases clipped from V and 7 bases from J, the junction kept 5 bases outside the gene matches. Germline loops: CDR1 WSHSY, CDR2 SAAADI. This CDR3 contains 15 residues. The CDR3 sequence: CASRGLAGDGNEQFF. As DNA, the CDR3 is TGCGCCAGCAGGGGACTAGCGGGAGACGGTAATGAGCAGTTCTTC.

This clone was counted a few times. The CDR3 nucleotides read TGTGCCAGCAGCCGCGGGACTAGCGGGAGTTACGAGCAGTACTTC. This codes for CASSRGTSGSYEQYF. J is TRBJ2-7 and V is TRBV7-7; TRBD2 matches at 14 bases. This CDR3 has 15 residues. Germline lookup yields CDR1 SSHAT and CDR2 FNYEAQ (reference sequence). Trimming removed 5 bases from V and 4 bases from J; junction bases left unmatched: 4. The full variable domain, completed using reference TRBV7-7 and TRBJ2-7, is GAGVSQSPRYKVTKRGQDVTLRCDPISSHATLYWYQQALGQGPEFLTYFNYEAQPDKSGLPSDRFSAERPEGSISTLTIQRTEQRDSAMYRCASSRGTSGSYEQYFGPGTRLTVT.

This rearrangement joins TRBV9 to TRBJ2-1, with 7 positions matching TRBD1. The CDR3 covers 14 residues. With 0 bases clipped from V and 7 bases from J, the junction kept 4 bases outside the gene matches. Germline V lookup: CDR1 SGDLS, CDR2 YYNGEE. The CDR3 nucleotides are TGTGCCAGCAGCGTAGATCAGGACAGGAATGAGCAGTTCTTC. Translating it yields CASSVDQDRNEQFF.